These 23 T cell receptor beta chains were sequenced from one sample in a study of T cells in women clearing cervical HPV infection. The protocol was immunoSEQ multiplex PCR, while the TCRdb copy is restricted to in-frame clones and leaves out a portion. The record lists 15,000 to 20,000 clones, of which the ten most abundant hold around 6.7%. Sequenced input: blood buffy coat. The origin of the receptors is a woman aged 18-70 years with a cervical HPV16 infection that either progressed to CIN3+ or cleared (not recorded which).

The CDR3 spells CASRTENSNQPQHF. Partial CDR3 DNA: TGTGCCAGCCGGACAGAAAATAGCAATCAGCCC. The chain couples TRBV2 to TRBJ1-5, with D possibly being TRBD1 (6 bases). The read finishes 3 residues shy of the CDR3 end, and the germline J gene is used to complete it. CDR1 SNHLY and CDR2 FYNNEI come from the germline V gene. V was clipped by 8 bases and J by 0 bases, with 11 bases between them. The CDR3 consists of 14 residues. The variable domain in full, completed from reference TRBV2 and TRBJ1-5, reads EPEVTQTPSHQVTQMGQEVILRCVPISNHLYFYWYRQILGQKVEFLVSFYNNEISEKSEIFDDQFSVERPDGSNFTLKIRSTKLEDSAMYFCASRTENSNQPQHFGDGTRLSIL.

As regards this clone: The observed sequence ends 3 residues before the CDR3 terminus, with the missing tail filled in from the germline J gene. The V call is TRBV20-1, the J call TRBJ1-1; 8 bases line up with TRBD1. Germline loops: CDR1 DFQATT, CDR2 SNEGSKA (reference sequence). V was clipped by 3 bases and J by 2 bases; unmatched bases: 5. The CDR3 totals 14 residues. The sequenced CDR3 bases are TGCAGTGCTAGGGCGGACAGGGCCAACACTGAA. This encodes CSARADRANTE. The complete CDR3 protein is CSARADRANTEAFF.

In regard to this clone: The CDR3 end lies 3 residues beyond the end of the read and is filled in from the germline J gene. The chain recombines TRBV10-3 with TRBJ2-3; the D gene is possibly TRBD2 (6 bases). The CDR3 spans 15 residues. V gave up 4 bases and J gave up 6 bases, with 17 bases separating them. Per germline, CDR1 ENHRY and CDR2 SYGVKD. CDR3 sequence: CAISVDSGRRDTQYF. CDR3 DNA (partial): TGTGCCATCAGTGTAGATAGCGGTCGGCGGGATACG.

Turning to this clone: The read ends 3 residues before the CDR3 terminus; that terminus is restored from the germline J gene. The chain uses TRBV19 and TRBJ1-1, with D possibly TRBD1 on 5 matching bases. Germline V gene sequence: CDR1 LNHDA, CDR2 SQIVND (reference sequence). The CDR3 covers 14 residues. The ends were cut back, 3 bases at V and 1 base at J, with 9 bases in the middle. The CDR3 DNA, read in part, is TGTGCCAGTAGTATTAAAAGGGGGAACACTGAA. It translates to CASSIKRGNTE. The CDR3 in full is CASSIKRGNTEAFF.

Concerning this clone: The CDR3 end lies 3 residues beyond the end of the read and is filled in from the germline J gene. The chain has TRBV20-1 and TRBJ2-5; the match to TRBD2 covers 7 bases. This CDR3 is built from 14 residues. Germline CDR1 DFQATT, CDR2 SNEGSKA (reference sequence). V was clipped by 4 bases and J by 1 base; unmatched bases: 6. The CDR3 sequence is CSAMGGAIQETQYF. Incomplete CDR3 DNA: TGCAGTGCTATGGGAGGGGCGATCCAAGAGACC.

On this clone itself: The read falls 3 residues short of the CDR3 end, and the missing part is taken from the germline J gene. The chain carries TRBV18 and TRBJ2-7; D remains ambiguous. Germline V gene data show CDR1 as KGHSH and CDR2 as LQKENI. CDR3 length: 14 residues. V lost 0 bases and J lost 2, with 8 bases in between. CDR3 in amino acids: CASSPPSKTYEQYF. The part of the CDR3 DNA that was read is TGTGCCAGCTCACCACCGAGCAAGACCTACGAG.

Details on this clone: The CDR3 end lies 3 residues beyond the end of the read and is filled in from the germline J gene. V usage is TRBV7-8 and J usage is TRBJ1-5; D remains unclear. Deletions cut 1 base from V and 0 bases from J, with 7 bases between. Germline V gene sequence: CDR1 SGHVS, CDR2 FQNEAQ. The length of the CDR3 is 15 residues. The CDR3 spells CASSLGGSSNQPQHF. Partial CDR3 DNA: TGTGCCAGCAGCTTAGGAGGCAGTAGCAATCAGCCC.

A note on this clone: Read coverage stops 3 residues before the CDR3 terminus; the germline J gene supplies the remainder. The genes are TRBV14 and TRBJ2-1, with D possibly matching TRBD2 (6 bases). From germline, CDR1 is SGHDN and CDR2 FVKESK. The CDR3 length is 15 residues. Trimming took 1 base from V and 8 from J, leaving 15 bases between them. CDR3 loop: CASSQGAGRFDEQFF. The covered CDR3 bases are TGTGCCAGCAGCCAAGGGGCGGGGCGGTTCGATGAG. The whole variable domain, remainder taken from reference TRBV14 and TRBJ2-1, is EAGVTQFPSHSVIEKGQTVTLRCDPISGHDNLYWYRRVMGKEIKFLLHFVKESKQDESGMPNNRFLAERTGGTYSTLKVQPAELEDSGVYFCASSQGAGRFDEQFFGPGTRLTVL.

Comment on this clone: The CDR3 is cut off 3 residues early in the read; its end comes from the germline J gene. The chain uses TRBV5-1 and TRBJ1-5; 8 bases line up with TRBD1. The CDR3 extends over 16 amino acids. The V segment lost 4 bases and the J segment 2 bases; nucleotides outside the gene matches: 8. Germline CDR1 and CDR2: SGHRS and YFSETQ. The DNA read from the CDR3 is TGCGCCAGCAGCGCACGCCCGGGACAGGGCAATCAGCCC. Protein sequence: CASSARPGQGNQP. The CDR3 in its entirety is CASSARPGQGNQPQHF.

This clone is labeled medium-sized based on frequency. The missing CDR3 end, 3 residues past where the read stops, is filled in from the germline J gene. The chain has TRBV18 and TRBJ1-4; D is ambiguous. Per the germline V gene, CDR1 is KGHSH and CDR2 is LQKENI. This CDR3 has 12 residues. The CDR3 loop is CASSPGGPELFF. CDR3 DNA, as far as it was read: TGTGCCAGCTCACCAGGAGGGCCGGAA.

A remark on this clone: The missing CDR3 end, 3 residues past where the read stops, is filled in from the germline J gene. The chain is built from TRBV20-1 and TRBJ2-7; D perhaps matches TRBD1 (5 bases). The CDR3 contains 15 residues. V gave up 0 bases and J gave up 1 base, with 13 bases separating them. Germline V gene data show CDR1 as DFQATT and CDR2 as SNEGSKA (reference sequence). The CDR3 sequence: CSAREVAGRSYEQYF. The sequenced CDR3 bases are TGCAGTGCTAGAGAAGTGGCAGGGCGTTCCTACGAG.

This CDR3 is CASSSQGLNYGYTF. The DNA read from the CDR3 is TGCGCCAGCAGCTCACAGGGCCTTAACTATGGC. This chain uses TRBV5-1 with TRBJ1-2; tentatively, D is TRBD1 (6 bases). From the germline J gene comes the end of the CDR3, since the read stops 3 residues before it. The CDR3 is 14 residues long. Trimming removed 3 bases at V and 1 base at J, with 10 bases between. Germline CDR1 reads SGHRS; CDR2 reads YFSETQ. The full variable domain, rest sourced from reference TRBV5-1 and TRBJ1-2, is KAGVTQTPRYLIKTRGQQVTLSCSPISGHRSVSWYQQTPGQGLQFLFEYFSETQRNKGNFPGRFSGRQFSNSRSEMNVSTLELGDSALYLCASSSQGLNYGYTFGSGTRLTVV.

Measured by frequency, this clone is medium-sized. The observed sequence ends 3 residues before the CDR3 terminus, with the missing tail filled in from the germline J gene. This chain connects TRBV19 to TRBJ1-2; a weak D match, TRBD1 (5 bases). Germline CDR1 is LNHDA and CDR2 is SQIVND (reference sequence). The ends were cut back, 0 bases at V and 4 bases at J, with 15 bases in the middle. The CDR3 contains 16 residues. The CDR3: CASSIDWPGNIYGYTF. The part of the CDR3 DNA that was read is TGTGCCAGTAGTATAGATTGGCCAGGGAATATCTATGGC. The whole variable domain, filled in from reference TRBV19 and TRBJ1-2, reads DGGITQSPKYLFRKEGQNVTLSCEQNLNHDAMYWYRQDPGQGLRLIYYSQIVNDFQKGDIAEGYSVSREKKESFPLTVTSAQKNPTAFYLCASSIDWPGNIYGYTFGSGTRLTVV.

Worth noting for this clone: The CDR3 end is not reached by the read, which stops 3 residues before it; the germline J gene fills it in. This sequence joins TRBV29-1 and TRBJ1-2, with 8 bases matching TRBD1. CDR3 length: 11 amino acids. Germline V gene lookup returns CDR1 SQVTM and CDR2 ANQGSEA. CDR3 loop: CSAQGARGYTF. The covered CDR3 bases are TGCAGCGCTCAGGGGGCTCGGGGC. The variable domain in full, with the rest retrieved from reference TRBV29-1 and TRBJ1-2, is SAVISQKPSRDICQRGTSLTIQCQVDSQVTMMFWYRQQPGQSLTLIATANQGSEATYESGFVIDKFPISRPNLTFSTLTVSNMSPEDSSIYLCSAQGARGYTFGSGTRLTVV.

On this clone itself: Coverage ceases 3 residues before the CDR3 finishes, and the germline J gene fills in the end. V and J are TRBV6-1 and TRBJ1-5; 7 bases line up with TRBD1. Germline CDR1 reads MNHNS; CDR2 reads SASEGT. The CDR3 covers 15 residues. V shed 3 bases, J shed 0 bases, and the junction held 2 bases outside the gene matches. The CDR3 sequence is CASSEGTASNQPQHF. CDR3 bases read: TGTGCCAGCAGTGAGGGGACAGCTAGCAATCAGCCC.

As for this clone: The CDR3 end falls 3 residues outside the read, so it is completed with the germline J gene. The gene calls are TRBV19 and TRBJ1-1; D gene uncertain. V lost 9 bases to trimming and J lost 0 bases, with 8 bases between them. The CDR3 is 12 amino acids. The germline V gene has CDR1 LNHDA and CDR2 SQIVND (reference sequence). This chain's CDR3 is CASSHMNTEAFF. Partial CDR3 DNA: TGTGCCAGCAGTCACATGAACACTGAA.

Of note for this clone: The CDR3 end lies 3 residues beyond the end of the read and is filled in from the germline J gene. The chain is built from TRBV18 and TRBJ2-1, with D perhaps TRBD2 (6 bases). CDR1 KGHSH and CDR2 LQKENI come from the germline V gene. Trimming left V 3 bases short and J 4 bases short, with 13 bases between. The CDR3 is 15 residues long. The CDR3 here is CASSPLAINYNEQFF. CDR3 DNA (partial): TGTGCCAGCTCACCGCTAGCGATAAATTACAATGAG.

For this clone: Read data end 3 residues before the CDR3 end; the end is taken from the germline J gene. The chain has TRBV20-1 and TRBJ2-1; 11 bases match TRBD2. Germline CDR1 DFQATT, CDR2 SNEGSKA (reference sequence). CDR3 length equals 14 residues. V gave up 6 bases and J gave up 6 bases; unmatched junction bases: 7. The DNA read from the CDR3 is TGCAGTGCCATAGCGGGGGGGCGGGCCAATGAG. Protein: CSAIAGGRANE. The entire CDR3 sequence reads CSAIAGGRANEQFF.

Comments on this clone: The DNA ends 3 residues before the CDR3 does, and the rest of the CDR3 is filled in from the germline J gene. The rearrangement uses TRBV6-2 or TRBV6-3 and TRBJ1-2, with D maybe TRBD1 (5 bases). V was cut by 2 bases and J by 2 bases, with 9 bases left in between. Germline V gives CDR1 MNHEY, CDR2 SVGEGT. The CDR3 loop spans 14 amino acids. Incomplete CDR3 DNA: TGTGCCAGCAGTTACCGTGGGGGGAACTATGGC. Encoded protein: CASSYRGGNYG. The whole CDR3 region reads CASSYRGGNYGYTF.

Concerning this clone: The read stops 3 residues short of the end of the CDR3; the missing end is completed from the germline J gene. The rearrangement links TRBV11-2 to TRBJ1-5; tentatively, D is TRBD1 (6 bases). The V end was cut by 3 bases, the J end by 3 bases, with 12 bases between. Germline values: CDR1 SGHAT, CDR2 FQNNGV. CDR3 length: 15 amino acids. The chain's CDR3 is CASSLAGQNNQPQHF. The sequenced CDR3 bases are TGTGCCAGCAGCTTGGCCGGACAGAACAATCAGCCC.

Remarks on this clone: The CDR3 goes on 3 residues after the read ends, and that part is filled in from the germline J gene. The chain uses TRBV2 and TRBJ1-6, with a possible D match to TRBD1 (6 bases). V gave up 5 bases and J gave up 7 bases, with 15 bases separating them. CDR1 and CDR2 from the germline V gene are SNHLY and FYNNEI. The CDR3 is made up of 15 amino acids. CDR3 DNA, as far as it was read: TGTGCCAGCAGTCGGGACAATGGGGCCAATTCACCC. Amino acid sequence: CASSRDNGANSP. The full-length CDR3 reads as CASSRDNGANSPLHF.

Considering frequency, this clone is medium-sized. The missing CDR3 end, 3 residues past where the read stops, is filled in from the germline J gene. The V call is TRBV9, the J call TRBJ2-5; 7 bases are shared with TRBD2. This CDR3 comprises 13 residues. V lost 3 bases, J lost 3 bases, and 2 bases stayed unmatched. Germline assignment: CDR1 SGDLS and CDR2 YYNGEE. CDR3 sequence reads: CASSGRGEETQYF. The DNA read from the CDR3 is TGTGCCAGCAGCGGACGGGGGGAAGAGACC. Using reference TRBV9 and TRBJ2-5 for the parts outside the CDR3, the full variable domain is DSGVTQTPKHLITATGQRVTLRCSPRSGDLSVYWYQQSLDQGLQFLIQYYNGEERAKGNILERFSAQQFPDLHSELNLSSLELGDSALYFCASSGRGEETQYFGPGTRLLVL.

The CDR3 sequence: CASSFSGAPRETQYF. The part of the CDR3 DNA that was read is TGTGCCAGCAGTTTCAGCGGGGCCCCCCGGGAGACC. V and J are TRBV7-3 and TRBJ2-5; 7 bases match TRBD2. The DNA ends 3 residues before the CDR3 does, and the rest of the CDR3 is filled in from the germline J gene. Germline V CDR1 and CDR2: SGHTA, FQGTGA. The CDR3 has 15 amino acids. The trim removed 6 bases at V and 5 bases at J, leaving 12 bases unmatched.